A selection of T cell receptor beta chains follows, all from one sample in a study of cytomegalovirus exposure and HLA in healthy donors. Assay used: immunoSEQ multiplex PCR; TCRdb lists only in-frame clones, some missing. The data contain some 100,000 clones, 84% of them seen just once; the ten biggest clones take up more than 0.95%. The material sequenced was PBMCs. The source of these receptors is a woman younger than 30 in good health and CMV-seronegative. The CDR3 runs from the conserved cysteine through the conserved F or W. D genes are given only for firm matches. Where a row states a size, it is once, few, many or the class of an expanded clone; other rows omit it.

abundance: NA; j_gene: TRBJ1-3; len: 14; v_gene: TRBV7-8; d_gene: NA; CDR3aa: CASSSNRVGNTIYF; CDR3nt: TGTGCCAGCAGCTCAAACAGGGTTGGAAACACCATATATTTT
abundance: NA; j_gene: TRBJ2-4; len: 16; v_gene: TRBV4-1; d_gene: TRBD1; CDR3aa: CASSRVQGAGGNIQYF; CDR3nt: TGCGCCAGCAGCCGAGTTCAGGGGGCCGGTGGGAACATTCAGTACTTC
abundance: NA; j_gene: TRBJ2-7; len: 15; v_gene: TRBV11-2; d_gene: TRBD1; CDR3aa: CASSSPGQTPYEQYF; CDR3nt: TGTGCCAGCAGCTCCCCGGGACAGACCCCCTACGAGCAGTACTTC
abundance: once; j_gene: TRBJ2-5; len: 13; v_gene: TRBV5-6; d_gene: NA; CDR3aa: CASSKGVLETQYF; CDR3nt: TGTGCCAGCAGCAAGGGGGTTCTCGAGACCCAGTACTTC
abundance: NA; j_gene: TRBJ1-6; len: 13; v_gene: TRBV19; d_gene: NA; CDR3aa: CASSQGQNSPLHF; CDR3nt: TGTGCCAGTAGTCAGGGGCAGAATTCACCCCTCCACTTT
abundance: NA; j_gene: TRBJ2-7; len: 14; v_gene: TRBV19; d_gene: NA; CDR3aa: CASRNAQALGEQYF; CDR3nt: TGTGCCAGTAGGAACGCCCAGGCGTTAGGTGAGCAGTACTTC
abundance: NA; j_gene: TRBJ2-7; len: 13; v_gene: TRBV7-2; d_gene: TRBD2; CDR3aa: CASRSGGYYEQYF; CDR3nt: TGTGCCAGCCGAAGCGGGGGGTACTACGAGCAGTACTTC
abundance: once; j_gene: TRBJ2-7; len: 14; v_gene: TRBV18; d_gene: TRBD2; CDR3aa: CASSLSLGLEEQYF; CDR3nt: TGTGCCAGCTCATTATCGCTGGGACTAGAGGAGCAGTACTTC
abundance: NA; j_gene: TRBJ2-7; len: 15; v_gene: TRBV5-1; d_gene: TRBD2; CDR3aa: CASSFSSGGYYEQYF; CDR3nt: TGCGCCAGCAGCTTTTCTAGCGGGGGCTACTACGAGCAGTACTTC
abundance: NA; j_gene: TRBJ2-7; len: 15; v_gene: TRBV23-1; d_gene: NA; CDR3aa: CASSLRGTSGNEQYF; CDR3nt: TGCGCCAGCAGTCTACGGGGAACTAGTGGCAACGAGCAGTACTTC
abundance: NA; j_gene: TRBJ2-3; len: 15; v_gene: TRBV7-9; d_gene: TRBD1; CDR3aa: CASRFPGQGHDTQYF; CDR3nt: TGTGCCAGCAGATTCCCGGGACAGGGGCACGATACGCAGTATTTT
abundance: once; j_gene: TRBJ2-1; len: 15; v_gene: TRBV15; d_gene: TRBD2; CDR3aa: CATSVGASGGNEQFF; CDR3nt: TGTGCCACCAGCGTTGGGGCTAGCGGGGGGAATGAGCAGTTCTTC
abundance: NA; j_gene: TRBJ1-1; len: 13; v_gene: TRBV4-3; d_gene: NA; CDR3aa: CASSQGTQGRAFF; CDR3nt: TGCGCCAGCAGCCAAGGGACACAGGGAAGGGCTTTCTTT
abundance: NA; j_gene: TRBJ2-1; len: 16; v_gene: TRBV7-6; d_gene: TRBD2; CDR3aa: CASSSSRRGGHGEQFF; CDR3nt: TGTGCCAGCAGCTCCTCGAGGCGGGGGGGCCACGGTGAGCAGTTCTTC
abundance: NA; j_gene: TRBJ2-4; len: 14; v_gene: TRBV28; d_gene: TRBD1; CDR3aa: CASSSLWTGNIQYF; CDR3nt: TGTGCCAGCAGTTCCCTCTGGACAGGGAACATTCAGTACTTC
abundance: NA; j_gene: TRBJ2-7; len: 14; v_gene: TRBV19; d_gene: NA; CDR3aa: CASSEDGQSYEQYF; CDR3nt: TGTGCCAGTAGTGAGGACGGACAATCCTACGAGCAGTACTTC
abundance: NA; j_gene: TRBJ2-5; len: 12; v_gene: TRBV10-3; d_gene: TRBD2; CDR3aa: CAIGAGQETQYF; CDR3nt: TGTGCCATCGGAGCGGGACAAGAGACCCAGTACTTC
abundance: NA; j_gene: TRBJ1-2; len: 16; v_gene: TRBV4-2; d_gene: TRBD1; CDR3aa: CASSQDLVRQGFGYTF; CDR3nt: TGTGCCAGCAGCCAAGATTTAGTCAGACAGGGTTTTGGCTACACCTTC
abundance: few; j_gene: TRBJ1-4; len: 14; v_gene: TRBV18; d_gene: TRBD1; CDR3aa: CASSPQGAIEKLFF; CDR3nt: TGTGCCAGCTCACCGCAGGGGGCGATTGAAAAACTGTTTTTT
abundance: NA; j_gene: TRBJ1-1; len: 14; v_gene: TRBV2; d_gene: NA; CDR3aa: CASSSRVDDTEAFF; CDR3nt: TGTGCCAGCAGTTCCAGGGTAGACGACACTGAAGCTTTCTTT
abundance: once; j_gene: TRBJ1-4; len: 18; v_gene: TRBV5-6; d_gene: NA; CDR3aa: CASSLGAGGAETIEKLFF; CDR3nt: TGTGCCAGCAGCTTGGGAGCGGGGGGGGCCGAGACAATTGAAAAACTGTTTTTT
abundance: few; j_gene: TRBJ2-6; len: 18; v_gene: TRBV4-2; d_gene: NA; CDR3aa: CASSPATDSISGANVLTF; CDR3nt: TGTGCCAGCAGCCCCGCGACAGATTCTATCTCTGGGGCCAACGTCCTGACTTTC
abundance: few; j_gene: TRBJ1-4; len: 15; v_gene: TRBV28; d_gene: NA; CDR3aa: CASSLATGTNEKLFF; CDR3nt: TGTGCCAGCAGCCTGGCGACAGGAACTAATGAAAAACTGTTTTTT
abundance: NA; j_gene: TRBJ1-1; len: 14; v_gene: TRBV19; d_gene: NA; CDR3aa: CASSIQDRNTEAFF; CDR3nt: TGTGCCAGTAGTATCCAGGACAGGAACACTGAAGCTTTCTTT
abundance: NA; j_gene: TRBJ2-7; len: 13; v_gene: TRBV7-9; d_gene: NA; CDR3aa: CASSPGTDYEQYF; CDR3nt: TGTGCCAGCAGCCCAGGGACTGATTACGAGCAGTACTTC
abundance: few; j_gene: TRBJ2-3; len: 14; v_gene: TRBV5-6; d_gene: NA; CDR3aa: CASDHPGKPDTQYF; CDR3nt: TGTGCCAGCGACCATCCGGGGAAACCAGATACGCAGTATTTT
abundance: NA; j_gene: TRBJ2-1; len: 13; v_gene: TRBV10-3; d_gene: NA; CDR3aa: CAISESRGNEQFF; CDR3nt: TGTGCCATCAGTGAGTCTAGGGGGAATGAGCAGTTCTTC
abundance: NA; j_gene: TRBJ2-1; len: 14; v_gene: TRBV29-1; d_gene: NA; CDR3aa: CSSLFRRAYNEQFF; CDR3nt: TGCAGCTCCCTGTTCCGGAGGGCCTACAATGAGCAGTTCTTC
abundance: NA; j_gene: TRBJ1-5; len: 13; v_gene: TRBV7-9; d_gene: NA; CDR3aa: CASSLGSEERKHF; CDR3nt: TGTGCCAGCAGCTTAGGAAGCGAGGAAAGGAAGCATTTT
abundance: NA; j_gene: TRBJ2-7; len: 13; v_gene: TRBV6-5; d_gene: NA; CDR3aa: CASSEHRLYEQYF; CDR3nt: TGTGCCAGCAGTGAACACCGCCTTTACGAGCAGTACTTC
abundance: NA; j_gene: TRBJ2-2; len: 15; v_gene: TRBV6-1; d_gene: TRBD2; CDR3aa: CASSALAGGSGELFF; CDR3nt: TGTGCCAGCAGTGCTTTAGCGGGAGGTTCCGGGGAGCTGTTTTTT
abundance: NA; j_gene: TRBJ1-2; len: 14; v_gene: TRBV2; d_gene: NA; CDR3aa: CASSVLAPAEGYTF; CDR3nt: TGTGCCAGCAGCGTGTTGGCCCCCGCGGAGGGCTACACCTTC
abundance: NA; j_gene: TRBJ2-1; len: 13; v_gene: TRBV18; d_gene: NA; CDR3aa: CASSPGFNNEQFF; CDR3nt: TGTGCCAGCTCACCGGGCTTCAACAATGAGCAGTTCTTC
abundance: NA; j_gene: TRBJ1-5; len: 15; v_gene: TRBV28; d_gene: TRBD1; CDR3aa: CASSLFRGPGWPQHF; CDR3nt: TGTGCCAGCAGTTTATTCAGGGGGCCCGGGTGGCCCCAGCATTTT
abundance: NA; j_gene: TRBJ2-3; len: 11; v_gene: TRBV27; d_gene: NA; CDR3aa: CASSSSGTQYF; CDR3nt: TGTGCCAGCAGTTCCTCGGGTACGCAGTATTTT
abundance: NA; j_gene: TRBJ2-7; len: 14; v_gene: TRBV19; d_gene: NA; CDR3aa: CASSISPGTYEQYF; CDR3nt: TGTGCCAGTAGTATCTCGCCAGGTACCTACGAGCAGTACTTC
abundance: NA; j_gene: TRBJ2-2; len: 13; v_gene: TRBV28; d_gene: NA; CDR3aa: CASSPVSTGELFF; CDR3nt: TGTGCCAGCAGTCCAGTATCTACCGGGGAGCTGTTTTTT
abundance: NA; j_gene: TRBJ2-3; len: 15; v_gene: TRBV7-2; d_gene: TRBD2; CDR3aa: CASSFGLASTDTQYF; CDR3nt: TGTGCCAGCAGCTTCGGACTAGCGAGCACAGATACGCAGTATTTT
abundance: NA; j_gene: TRBJ2-2; len: 15; v_gene: TRBV5-4; d_gene: NA; CDR3aa: CVSSQAGQGTGELFF; CDR3nt: TGTGTCAGCAGCCAAGCCGGTCAGGGCACCGGGGAGCTGTTTTTT
abundance: NA; j_gene: TRBJ2-7; len: 13; v_gene: TRBV5-4; d_gene: NA; CDR3aa: CASSPHPLYEQYF; CDR3nt: TGTGCCAGCAGCCCACACCCCCTCTACGAGCAGTACTTC
abundance: once; j_gene: TRBJ2-2; len: 13; v_gene: TRBV6-1; d_gene: NA; CDR3aa: CASSEPTPGELFF; CDR3nt: TGTGCCAGCAGTGAACCAACTCCCGGGGAGCTGTTTTTT
abundance: NA; j_gene: TRBJ2-3; len: 17; v_gene: TRBV28; d_gene: TRBD2; CDR3aa: CASSFKLATYSTDTQYF; CDR3nt: TGTGCCAGCAGTTTTAAACTAGCGACTTATAGCACAGATACGCAGTATTTT
abundance: NA; j_gene: TRBJ2-3; len: 14; v_gene: TRBV6-1; d_gene: NA; CDR3aa: CASIPQSSTDTQYF; CDR3nt: TGTGCCAGCATTCCGCAGTCTAGCACAGATACGCAGTATTTT
abundance: NA; j_gene: TRBJ1-1; len: 14; v_gene: TRBV9; d_gene: NA; CDR3aa: CASSVEGLNTEAFF; CDR3nt: TGTGCCAGCAGCGTAGAGGGGCTAAACACTGAAGCTTTCTTT
abundance: NA; j_gene: TRBJ2-7; len: 16; v_gene: TRBV28; d_gene: TRBD2; CDR3aa: CASSPGTSGSWGEQYF; CDR3nt: TGTGCCAGCAGCCCCGGGACTAGCGGGAGCTGGGGCGAGCAGTACTTC
abundance: NA; j_gene: TRBJ2-3; len: 14; v_gene: TRBV4-3; d_gene: TRBD1; CDR3aa: CASSAWTGKDTQYF; CDR3nt: TGCGCCAGCAGCGCCTGGACAGGGAAAGATACGCAGTATTTT
abundance: NA; j_gene: TRBJ1-3; len: 14; v_gene: TRBV11-2; d_gene: NA; CDR3aa: CASSHGRGGNTIYF; CDR3nt: TGTGCCAGCAGCCACGGCAGGGGCGGAAACACCATATATTTT
abundance: NA; j_gene: TRBJ1-6; len: 17; v_gene: TRBV18; d_gene: TRBD1; CDR3aa: CASSRTGLTPYNSPLHF; CDR3nt: TGTGCCAGCTCACGGACAGGACTCACTCCCTATAATTCACCCCTCCACTTT
abundance: NA; j_gene: TRBJ1-2; len: 15; v_gene: TRBV4-3; d_gene: NA; CDR3aa: CASSPFAATNYGYTF; CDR3nt: TGCGCCAGCAGCCCCTTCGCGGCAACTAACTATGGCTACACCTTC
abundance: NA; j_gene: TRBJ2-1; len: 17; v_gene: TRBV5-4; d_gene: TRBD2; CDR3aa: CASSSYSTSWRDNEQFF; CDR3nt: TGTGCCAGCAGCTCATATTCGACTAGCTGGAGGGACAATGAGCAGTTCTTC
abundance: NA; j_gene: TRBJ1-5; len: 15; v_gene: TRBV7-8; d_gene: TRBD1; CDR3aa: CASNDRGRGNQPQHF; CDR3nt: TGTGCCAGCAATGACAGGGGAAGGGGCAATCAGCCCCAGCATTTT
abundance: NA; j_gene: TRBJ1-3; len: 17; v_gene: TRBV25-1; d_gene: NA; CDR3aa: CASSEYIPGISGNTIYF; CDR3nt: TGTGCCAGCAGTGAATATATTCCCGGGATCTCTGGAAACACCATATATTTT
abundance: NA; j_gene: TRBJ1-1; len: 17; v_gene: TRBV19; d_gene: TRBD1; CDR3aa: CASSNRDRFHLNTEAFF; CDR3nt: TGTGCCAGTAGTAACCGGGACAGGTTTCACTTGAACACTGAAGCTTTCTTT
abundance: NA; j_gene: TRBJ2-1; len: 16; v_gene: TRBV14; d_gene: TRBD1; CDR3aa: CASSQETGRAYNEQFF; CDR3nt: TGTGCCAGCAGCCAAGAGACAGGGCGAGCCTACAATGAGCAGTTCTTC
abundance: once; j_gene: TRBJ1-6; len: 14; v_gene: TRBV7-2; d_gene: NA; CDR3aa: CASSFGTPNSPLHF; CDR3nt: TGTGCCAGCAGCTTTGGCACACCCAATTCACCCCTCCACTTT
abundance: NA; j_gene: TRBJ1-1; len: 14; v_gene: TRBV7-9; d_gene: TRBD1; CDR3aa: CASSRQGMNTEAFF; CDR3nt: TGTGCCAGCAGCCGACAGGGGATGAACACTGAAGCTTTCTTT
abundance: NA; j_gene: TRBJ2-1; len: 16; v_gene: TRBV6-6; d_gene: TRBD2; CDR3aa: CASSKDPGLAGVEQFF; CDR3nt: TGTGCCAGCAGTAAAGACCCGGGACTAGCGGGAGTTGAGCAGTTCTTC
abundance: NA; j_gene: TRBJ2-3; len: 15; v_gene: TRBV6-1; d_gene: NA; CDR3aa: CASSGAGRGTDTQYF; CDR3nt: TGTGCCAGCAGTGGGGCCGGGCGGGGCACAGATACGCAGTATTTT
abundance: NA; j_gene: TRBJ1-5; len: 13; v_gene: TRBV10-2; d_gene: TRBD1; CDR3aa: CASPDRGGQPQHF; CDR3nt: TGCGCCAGCCCTGACAGGGGAGGGCAGCCCCAGCATTTT